This is a list of T cell receptor beta chains from one sample in a study of breast tumors, draining lymph nodes, adjacent tissues. In TCRdb, the multiplex PCR reads were re-called with MiXCR into one record per CDR3 protein. The data contain fewer than 250,000 distinct CDR3 sequences, roughly 30% of them singletons. The sequenced material came from axillary lymph node tissue. The receptors originated from a female donor with breast cancer. Some clones in this sample may be carry-over from other donors' samples. Each CDR3 is given with its conserved first and last residue.

v_gene	j_gene	CDR3aa
TRBV28	TRBJ2-4	CASSYQTLGGNIQYF
TRBV11-3	TRBJ2-7	CASSSGQGSSYEQYF
TRBV3-1	TRBJ1-3	CASSPRILNSGNTIYF
TRBV5-8	TRBJ1-2	CASSYGTVDGYTF
TRBV19	TRBJ1-5	CASQELSNQPQHF
TRBV2	TRBJ1-2	CATKSRDRVTNYGYTF
TRBV6-5	TRBJ2-3	CASSYSTISGSLDTQYF
TRBV12-3/TRBV12-4	TRBJ2-6	CANGRGNSGANVLTF
TRBV4-2	TRBJ2-7	CASSQDLDLPGLGFSGYEQYF
TRBV19	TRBJ1-4	CASSGGFHNEKLFF
TRBV25-1	TRBJ2-5	CASSARQVETQYF
TRBV14	TRBJ2-5	CASSLGTARGETQYF
TRBV27	TRBJ2-1	CASSLSTGGNEQFF
TRBV25-1	TRBJ1-2	CASSFQKGYGYTF
TRBV6-5	TRBJ1-2	CASSYSKGARNGYTF
TRBV7-3	TRBJ2-1	CVSSPTVASGRNEQFF
TRBV5-1	TRBJ2-2	CASRLAGNTGELFF
TRBV13	TRBJ2-3	CASSLAPGTDTQYF
TRBV19	TRBJ2-7	CASSIKATGEFSAYEQYF
TRBV6-1	TRBJ1-2	CASSQGQGRSYGYTF
TRBV7-2	TRBJ2-7	CASSLIASGTYEQYF
TRBV5-4	TRBJ2-5	CASSFQGASNQPQYF
TRBV5-4	TRBJ1-1	CASSTWGNTEAFF
TRBV20-1	TRBJ2-3	CSARVVSGSEDTQYF
TRBV4-1	TRBJ2-7	CASSERQGPYEQYF
TRBV6-2/TRBV6-3	TRBJ2-3	CASSYLGARTDTQYF
TRBV20-1	TRBJ2-1	CRAGGPGNEQFF
TRBV5-4	TRBJ2-2	CASSRTGNTGGLFF
TRBV5-1	TRBJ2-3	CASSPGAGFTDTQYF
TRBV5-6	TRBJ1-6	CASSSTGNSPLHF
TRBV6-5	TRBJ2-6	CASSSQGALGANVLTF